This TCR beta chain was sequenced during a study of T-cell memory formation after mild COVID-19. Overall study: Clusters were largely donor specific. Study findings and constraints: Later expanders leaned toward CD4+, whereas clones contracting from day 15 to 85 were balanced CD4/CD8. CD8+ contracting clones occupied EMRA, while CD4+ ones occupied mainly CM and EM.

It was 5'RACE with constant-segment primers that produced the TCR alpha and TCR beta cDNA libraries, which carried sample barcodes and UMIs. TCRdb reprocessed the 5' RACE reads with MiXCR, giving one entry per CDR3 protein. The sample includes fewer than 200,000 distinct CDR3 sequences, 10% to 15% of them seen just once. As regards this clonotype: Antigen specificity is unknown.

Material: PBMCs or a T cell subset sorted from them (not recorded which). The TCR comes from a man aged 18-30 years who had mild COVID-19 (a few samples of this study predate the infection). Cell type and time point are not known.

The CDR3 is CASSPPHRTGELFF. The CDR3 coding sequence is TGTGCCAGCTCACCCCCCCACCGCACCGGGGAGCTGTTTTTT. The V and J genes are TRBV18 and TRBJ2-2; D gene unclear. The CDR3 is 14 amino acids. V was clipped by 3 bases and J by 4 bases, with 9 bases between them. CDR1 and CDR2 (germline): KGHSH, LQKENI.